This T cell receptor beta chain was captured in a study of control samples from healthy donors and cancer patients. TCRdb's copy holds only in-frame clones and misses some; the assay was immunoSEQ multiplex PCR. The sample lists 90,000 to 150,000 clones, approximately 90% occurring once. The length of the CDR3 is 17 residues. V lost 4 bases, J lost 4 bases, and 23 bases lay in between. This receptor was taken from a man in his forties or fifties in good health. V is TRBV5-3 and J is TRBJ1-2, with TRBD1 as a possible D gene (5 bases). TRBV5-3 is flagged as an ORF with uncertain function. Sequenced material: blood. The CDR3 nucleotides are TGTGCCAGAAGCCCTATGGCCGGGACGGCCACCTTCTATGGCTACACCTTC. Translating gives CARSPMAGTATFYGYTF.